These 28 T cell receptor beta chains were all obtained from the same sample, sequenced in a study of T-cell reconstitution after alpha-beta-depleted transplantation in children. It was with unique molecular identifiers that the TCRbeta library was prepared. TCRdb reprocessed the PCR reads with MiXCR, giving one entry per CDR3 protein. This sample has around 600,000 distinct CDR3 sequences, with 16% found just once. The sample was PBMCs from the stem cell graft donor, taken from the stem cell graft. All receptors derive from a human donor who donated a stem cell graft to a child with acute myeloid leukemia.

This clonotype was observed at least ten times. The rearrangement joins TRBV20-1 to TRBJ2-5, with 9 bases aligning to TRBD2. The trim removed 0 bases at V and 2 bases at J, leaving 7 bases unmatched. Germline CDR1 and CDR2: DFQATT and SNEGSKA (reference sequence). The length of the CDR3 is 16 residues. The CDR3 sequence is CSARDHLAGKQETQYF. The CDR3 DNA reads as TGCAGTGCTAGAGATCACCTAGCGGGAAAACAAGAGACCCAGTACTTC.

The CDR3 spells CASRTELAGGFEQFF. CDR3 DNA sequence: TGTGCCAGCAGGACAGAACTAGCGGGGGGGTTTGAGCAGTTCTTC. The chain joins TRBV12-3 or TRBV12-4 to TRBJ2-1, with 13 nucleotides matching TRBD2. CDR3 length equals 15 residues. The V segment lost 6 bases and the J segment 9 bases; nucleotides outside the gene matches: 8.

The chain joins TRBV15 to TRBJ1-1; D may be TRBD1 (5 bases). Trimming shortened V by 5 bases and J by 2 bases, and 15 bases separated the two germline ends. Germline V gives CDR1 LNHNV, CDR2 YYDKDF (reference sequence). The CDR3 contains 15 residues. CDR3 DNA sequence: TGTGCCACCAGCGACCGACAGCTGCATAACACTGAAGCTTTCTTT. This encodes CATSDRQLHNTEAFF.

The V and J genes are TRBV20-1 and TRBJ1-6; D unresolved. Trimming pared 2 bases from V and 10 bases from J, leaving 18 bases between. Looked up from germline, CDR1 is DFQATT and CDR2 is SNEGSKA (reference sequence). CDR3 size: 15 residues. Here the CDR3 reads CSARKGSLYRSPLHF. CDR3 in DNA: TGCAGTGCTAGAAAGGGTTCCCTGTATCGGTCACCCCTCCACTTT.

V gene TRBV7-8 combines with J gene TRBJ1-1; TRBD1 is a possible D gene (5 bases). Germline-derived CDR1 and CDR2 are SGHVS and FQNEAQ. The CDR3 loop spans 14 amino acids. V was clipped by 5 bases and J by 1 base, with 11 bases between them. CDR3 nucleotide sequence: TGTGCCAGCAGCCAGGGACCGTCGAACACTGAAGCTTTCTTT. Its protein is CASSQGPSNTEAFF.

Details on this clonotype: Compared with germline, one end of the junction differs, possibly owing to a read error. The chain combines TRBV4-2 with TRBJ2-7; D not resolved. The germline CDR1 and CDR2 sequences are LGHNA and YNFKEQ. This CDR3 comprises 13 residues. In DNA form, the CDR3 reads TGTGCCATCAGCCTTGGTCCCTTCTGCGAGCAGTACTTC. It codes for CAISLGPFCEQYF.

This clonotype was detected only a few times. The chain uses TRBV29-1 and TRBJ2-4; D is possibly TRBD1 (5 bases). CDR1 and CDR2 (germline): SQVTM, ANQGSEA. V lost 3 bases and J lost 2, with 11 bases in between. The CDR3 has 14 amino acids. The CDR3 bases are TGCAGCGTTGATGAGAAGGGGTCCAAAAACATTCAGTACTTC. The encoded protein is CSVDEKGSKNIQYF. The full variable domain, rest sourced from reference TRBV29-1 and TRBJ2-4, is SAVISQKPSRDICQRGTSLTIQCQVDSQVTMMFWYRQQPGQSLTLIATANQGSEATYESGFVIDKFPISRPNLTFSTLTVSNMSPEDSSIYLCSVDEKGSKNIQYFGAGTRLSVL.

This clonotype has more than one count but fewer than ten. V usage is TRBV20-1 and J usage is TRBJ2-7; TRBD1 matches at 11 bases. Germline V gives CDR1 DFQATT, CDR2 SNEGSKA (reference sequence). Unmatched junction bases numbered 7, after V lost 5 bases and J lost 4 bases. The CDR3 is 14 amino acids. The CDR3 region is CSAVGTGGLYEQYV. In DNA, the CDR3 is TGCAGTGCTGTGGGGACAGGGGGTTTATACGAGCAGTACGTC.

The rearrangement links TRBV6-5 to TRBJ2-2; no reliable D call. Germline assignment: CDR1 MNHEY and CDR2 SVGAGI. The V end was cut by 7 bases, the J end by 5 bases, with 11 bases between. The CDR3 spans 13 residues. CDR3 sequence reads: CASIKPGTGELFF. DNA of the CDR3: TGTGCCAGCATTAAACCCGGAACCGGGGAGCTGTTTTTT.

This clonotype has only a few counts. The genes are TRBV10-2 and TRBJ2-6; the D gene is possibly TRBD1 (6 bases). The CDR3 has 16 amino acids. From germline, CDR1 is WSHSY and CDR2 SAAADI. The V and J ends lost 8 bases and 0 bases respectively, with 14 bases between them. The CDR3 here is CASGTGTASGANVLTF. CDR3 DNA sequence: TGCGCCAGCGGAACAGGGACGGCCTCTGGGGCCAACGTCCTGACTTTC.

This clonotype was picked up many times. The CDR3 coding sequence is TGTGCCAGCAGCACGACAGGGGGTAATCAGCCCCAGCATTTT. It translates to CASSTTGGNQPQHF. V gene TRBV7-2 combines with J gene TRBJ1-5; 9 positions match TRBD1. This CDR3 contains 14 residues. Germline V gene sequence: CDR1 SGHTA, CDR2 FQGNSA. The V gene end was trimmed by 5 bases and the J gene end by 4 bases; junction bases not matched to a gene: 3.

This clonotype came up a few times. This rearrangement joins TRBV20-1 to TRBJ2-2; 11 bases align to TRBD2. This CDR3 has 13 residues. Germline loops: CDR1 DFQATT, CDR2 SNEGSKA (reference sequence). V trimming: 4 bases; J trimming: 12 bases; junction bases outside the gene matches: 7. The CDR3 region has the DNA TGCAGTGCTATTCCTAGCGGGGGGAAGAAGCTGTTTTTT. Its translation is CSAIPSGGKKLFF.

This clonotype was seen only a few times. V and J are TRBV27 and TRBJ2-7; perhaps D is TRBD1 or TRBD2 (5 bases each). From germline, CDR1 is MNHEY and CDR2 SMNVEV (reference sequence). The CDR3 contains 19 residues. The V and J ends lost 2 bases and 0 bases respectively, with 23 bases between them. CDR3 sequence: CASSLRVWDATGNSYEQYF. CDR3 in DNA: TGTGCCAGCAGTTTAAGGGTTTGGGACGCGACGGGGAACTCCTACGAGCAGTACTTC.

V and J are TRBV6-1 and TRBJ2-3, with 14 bases lining up with TRBD2. The CDR3 length is 16 residues. V trimming: 6 bases; J trimming: 2 bases; junction bases outside the gene matches: 4. Germline V gene sequence: CDR1 MNHNS, CDR2 SASEGT. The CDR3 spells CASSGLAGGHTDTQYF. DNA for the CDR3: TGTGCCAGCAGCGGACTAGCGGGGGGACACACAGATACGCAGTATTTT.

This clonotype was counted once. Being one base from a much bigger clone, this may be a read error. The chain employs TRBV6-1 and TRBJ1-1; D is unresolved. V shed 5 bases and J shed 1 base, with 17 bases lying between them. CDR3 length: 16 residues. Germline values: CDR1 MNHNS, CDR2 SASEGT. The CDR3 is CASSSQLPLGNTEAFF. The DNA for the CDR3 is TGTGCCAGCAGTAGTCAGTTGCCCTTGGGGAACACTGAAGCTTTCTTT.

This clonotype was found a few times. The chain couples TRBV9 to TRBJ2-3; D not resolved. Germline V gene sequence: CDR1 SGDLS, CDR2 YYNGEE. There are 15 residues in the CDR3. V lost 0 bases, J lost 2 bases, and 10 bases lay in between. The CDR3 nucleotides read TGTGCCAGCAGCGTAGGTTTACAGTCCACAGATACGCAGTATTTT. It encodes CASSVGLQSTDTQYF. The variable domain in full, with the rest retrieved from reference TRBV9 and TRBJ2-3, is DSGVTQTPKHLITATGQRVTLRCSPRSGDLSVYWYQQSLDQGLQFLIQYYNGEERAKGNILERFSAQQFPDLHSELNLSSLELGDSALYFCASSVGLQSTDTQYFGPGTRLTVL.

The gene calls are TRBV25-1 and TRBJ1-6, with TRBD1 identical over 10 bases. Trimming removed 6 bases from V and 0 bases from J; junction bases left unmatched: 8. Germline values: CDR1 MGHDK, CDR2 SYGVNS. CDR3 length: 18 amino acids. The CDR3 DNA sequence: TGTGCCAGCAGCGTGGGACAGGGGCTAAGCTCCTATAATTCACCCCTCCACTTT. Protein product: CASSVGQGLSSYNSPLHF.

V and J are TRBV4-1 and TRBJ2-1; 8 nucleotides align to TRBD1. Germline loops: CDR1 MGHRA, CDR2 YSYEKL. The CDR3 extends over 15 amino acids. V gave up 3 bases and J gave up 10 bases; unmatched junction bases: 11. The CDR3 sequence: CASSQSGQGLEEQFF. In DNA, the CDR3 is TGCGCCAGCAGCCAGTCCGGACAGGGATTGGAGGAGCAGTTCTTC.

This clonotype was counted a single time. The chain carries TRBV5-1 and TRBJ1-5, with 8 bases lining up with TRBD1. V trimming: 4 bases; J trimming: 6 bases; junction bases outside the gene matches: 9. Looked up from germline, CDR1 is SGHRS and CDR2 is YFSETQ. The CDR3 sequence is 15 residues long. The CDR3 DNA reads TGCGCCAGCAGCGAATACGGACAGGGAGGTCAGCCCCAGCATTTT. This translates into CASSEYGQGGQPQHF. Together with reference TRBV5-1 and TRBJ1-5, the CDR3 gives the full variable domain: KAGVTQTPRYLIKTRGQQVTLSCSPISGHRSVSWYQQTPGQGLQFLFEYFSETQRNKGNFPGRFSGRQFSNSRSEMNVSTLELGDSALYLCASSEYGQGGQPQHFGDGTRLSIL.

This clonotype came up a few times. The chain joins TRBV2 to TRBJ2-5; tentatively, D is TRBD1 or TRBD2 (6 bases each). V lost 5 bases to trimming and J lost 4 bases, with 14 bases between them. Germline lookup yields CDR1 SNHLY and CDR2 FYNNEI. The CDR3 contains 14 residues. The CDR3 loop is CASSNGGGRETQYF. In DNA form, the CDR3 reads TGTGCCAGCAGTAACGGGGGCGGCCGAGAGACCCAGTACTTC.

This clonotype was seen more than once but under ten times. This sequence joins TRBV4-1 and TRBJ2-1, with D unclear. The CDR3 consists of 12 residues. Germline-derived CDR1 and CDR2 are MGHRA and YSYEKL. Trimming cost V 2 bases and J 5 bases, with 4 bases left between them. The DNA of the CDR3 is TGCGCCAGCAGCCAACGGGACAATGAGCAGTTCTTC. Its translation: CASSQRDNEQFF.

Only a few counts were recorded for this clonotype. This rearrangement joins TRBV5-1 to TRBJ1-6; D is ambiguous. The V end was cut by 4 bases, the J end by 10 bases, with 18 bases between. The CDR3 contains 15 residues. The germline V gene has CDR1 SGHRS and CDR2 YFSETQ. The CDR3 DNA sequence: TGCGCCAGCAGCCCGATCGGTGGGGTGGGCTCACCCCTCCACTTT. Its protein is CASSPIGGVGSPLHF.

This clonotype was found a few times. The V and J genes are TRBV7-2 and TRBJ2-1; 8 bases map to TRBD2. Germline V lookup: CDR1 SGHTA, CDR2 FQGNSA. The CDR3 has 15 residues. V lost 7 bases and J lost 4; bases outside the gene matches: 9. The CDR3, as DNA: TGTGCCAGCACCCATTCGGCGGGGGGTTACAATGAGCAGTTCTTC. Its protein is CASTHSAGGYNEQFF.

At least ten counts were recorded for this clonotype. V usage is TRBV21-1 and J usage is TRBJ2-1. TRBV21-1 is labeled a pseudogene. The CDR3 runs 12 residues. As DNA, the CDR3 is TGTGCCAGCAGCCCTTCTCGGCAGGGCAGGTTCTTC. Protein: CASSPSRQGRFF.

This clonotype was counted only a few times. This sequence joins TRBV28 and TRBJ2-6; TRBD2 is a possible D gene (5 bases). This CDR3 spans 15 amino acids. With 7 bases removed from V and 1 base from J, the gap between germline ends came to 11 bases. Germline V gene data show CDR1 as MDHEN and CDR2 as SYDVKM. CDR3 region: CASKSPGSGANVLTF. In DNA, the CDR3 is TGTGCCAGCAAGTCGCCGGGATCTGGGGCCAACGTCCTGACTTTC.

This chain joins TRBV24-1 and TRBJ2-3, with 8 bases identical to TRBD2. The CDR3 has 15 amino acids. After removal of 4 bases from V and 6 bases from J, the junction contained 8 bases not matched to a gene. Germline CDR1 is KGHDR and CDR2 is SFDVKD. The CDR3 DNA sequence: TGTGCCACCAGTGACCAAACCCCGGGGGGGGATACGCAGTATTTT. Residues: CATSDQTPGGDTQYF.

The DNA of the CDR3 is TGCGCCAGCAGCCAAGAAGGGTCAGGGCCACCATCCTACAATGAGCAGTTCTTC. As protein: CASSQEGSGPPSYNEQFF. V gene TRBV4-1 combines with J gene TRBJ2-1; the D gene is possibly TRBD1 (5 bases). V gave up 0 bases and J gave up 1 base, with 16 bases separating them. The CDR3 runs 18 residues. Germline CDR1 MGHRA, CDR2 YSYEKL.

This chain joins TRBV7-3 and TRBJ2-7; no definite D call. The CDR3 covers 15 residues. The germline V and J ends were trimmed by 5 bases and 0 bases, with 14 bases remaining between them. The germline gives CDR1 SGHTA, CDR2 FQGTGA. CDR3 residues: CASSVGLGSSYEQYF. The CDR3 DNA sequence: TGTGCCAGCAGCGTGGGCCTTGGCAGCTCCTACGAGCAGTACTTC.